The 14 T cell receptor beta chains below come from one sample, sequenced in a study of blood T cells in healthy people across ages. Alongside a J-beta primer mix, a sample-barcoded 5' primer served in a second PCR lasting roughly 7 to 12 cycles. TCRdb fed the 5' RACE reads into MiXCR, producing one record per CDR3 protein. The table lists around 790,000 distinct CDR3 sequences, approximately 44% of them singletons. The sequencing sample was made of blood. The receptors were sampled from a man between 60 and 70 years old in good health.

V usage is TRBV7-2 and J usage is TRBJ2-7; the match to TRBD2 covers 8 bases. CDR1 and CDR2 from the germline V gene are SGHTA and FQGNSA. The CDR3 consists of 15 residues. V shed 5 bases, J shed 1 base, and the junction held 7 bases outside the gene matches. This CDR3 reads CASSRKREMSYEQYF. CDR3 sequence (DNA): TGTGCCAGCAGCCGGAAGCGGGAGATGTCCTACGAGCAGTACTTC.

This sequence joins TRBV20-1 and TRBJ1-1, with a tentative D call TRBD1 (5 bases). The CDR3 totals 13 residues. The germline V gene has CDR1 DFQATT and CDR2 SNEGSKA (reference sequence). The V gene lost 3 bases and the J gene lost 0 bases, with 8 bases spanning the gap. The CDR3 sequence is CSARSGMNTEAFF. CDR3 DNA sequence: TGCAGTGCTAGGTCAGGGATGAACACTGAAGCTTTCTTT.

The V call is TRBV9, the J call TRBJ2-5; D remains unclear. V was trimmed by 0 bases and J by 7 bases, leaving 16 bases between them. The CDR3 has 15 amino acids. Germline CDR1 SGDLS, CDR2 YYNGEE. The chain's CDR3 is CASSVGADHWRTQYF. The DNA for the CDR3 is TGTGCCAGCAGCGTAGGTGCGGACCACTGGCGGACCCAGTACTTC.

The chain uses TRBV7-9 and TRBJ1-6; 7 positions match TRBD1. Germline-derived CDR1 and CDR2 are SEHNR and FQNEAQ (reference sequence). The junction had 11 bases not matched to a gene; V was cut back by 5 bases and J by 7 bases. The CDR3 length is 16 residues. CDR3 in DNA: TGTGCCAGCAGCCCGGGGACAGAAAGACGAAATTCACCCCTCCACTTT. Translation: CASSPGTERRNSPLHF.

The J gene is TRBJ2-1, the V gene TRBV9; possible D gene TRBD1, 6 bases. This CDR3 region has 15 residues. V gave up 4 bases and J gave up 4 bases, with 15 bases separating them. Germline assignment: CDR1 SGDLS and CDR2 YYNGEE. CDR3 loop: CASSRLGGDYNEQFF. In DNA form, the CDR3 reads TGTGCCAGCAGCCGTCTAGGGGGAGATTACAATGAGCAGTTCTTC.

For this clonotype: A junction boundary mismatches the germline segment, possibly from a read error. The chain links TRBV12-3 or TRBV12-4 to TRBJ2-5, with no clear D. The CDR3 consists of 11 residues. The CDR3 DNA reads as TGTACCAGCAGTCCTAAAGAGACCCAGTACTTC. Translating gives CTSSPKETQYF.

This chain joins TRBV4-3 and TRBJ1-6; D is uncertain. From germline, CDR1 is LGHNA and CDR2 YSLEER. Trimming removed 0 bases from V and 5 bases from J, with 8 bases in between. This CDR3 has 15 amino acids. The CDR3: CASSQDSPHNSPLHF. CDR3 in DNA: TGCGCCAGCAGCCAAGACAGCCCTCATAATTCACCCCTCCACTTT.

This clonotype has a handful of counts. The V call is TRBV20-1, the J call TRBJ2-5; tentative D call: TRBD1 (6 bases). Trimming stripped 4 bases from V and 2 bases from J, with 17 bases between. The CDR3 sequence is 15 residues long. The germline gives CDR1 DFQATT, CDR2 SNEGSKA (reference sequence). CDR3 in DNA: TGCAGTGCTACAAACCTTCAGGGGCATCAAGAGACCCAGTACTTC. Protein: CSATNLQGHQETQYF.

As to this clonotype: A read error may produce the germline difference seen at one junction end. The chain recombines TRBV15 with TRBJ2-1; perhaps TRBD2 as D (6 bases). The CDR3 is made up of 16 amino acids. Germline-derived CDR1 and CDR2 are LNHNV and YYDKDF (reference sequence). The CDR3 spells CATSAGGDSSYNERFF. The CDR3 coding sequence is TGTGCCACCAGCGCCGGCGGGGATAGCTCCTACAATGAGCGGTTCTTC.

This clonotype occurred once. The chain combines TRBV6-6 with TRBJ2-7; 9 bases line up with TRBD2. With 10 bases clipped from V and 4 bases from J, the junction kept 20 bases outside the gene matches. CDR1 MNHNY and CDR2 SVGAGI come from the germline V gene (reference sequence). The CDR3 consists of 17 residues. CDR3 residues: CATAPPGLAGGSYEQYF. In DNA form, the CDR3 reads TGTGCCACCGCACCCCCGGGACTAGCAGGGGGTTCTTACGAGCAGTACTTC.

CDR3 loop: CSARAGQVDEQYF. The DNA of the CDR3 is TGCAGTGCTAGAGCGGGACAGGTGGACGAGCAGTACTTC. This chain uses TRBV20-1 with TRBJ2-7, with TRBD1 identical over 8 bases. CDR3 size: 13 residues. Per germline, CDR1 DFQATT and CDR2 SNEGSKA (reference sequence). Trimming removed 1 base from V and 5 bases from J; junction bases left unmatched: 4.

The gene calls are TRBV7-3 and TRBJ2-1; a possible D gene is TRBD2 (5 bases). The CDR3 runs 14 residues. The V gene lost 3 bases and the J gene lost 13 bases, with 19 bases spanning the gap. Germline assignment: CDR1 SGHTA and CDR2 FQGTGA. The CDR3 DNA follows: TGTGCCAGCAGCTTGGGCTCAGGAGGCGAGACCCAGTTCTTC. Encoded protein: CASSLGSGGETQFF. Combining the CDR3 with reference TRBV7-3 and TRBJ2-1 gives the whole variable domain GAGVSQTPSNKVTEKGKYVELRCDPISGHTALYWYRQSLGQGPEFLIYFQGTGAADDSGLPNDRFFAVRPEGSVSTLKIQRTERGDSAVYLCASSLGSGGETQFFGPGTRLTVL.

The chain has TRBV4-1 and TRBJ2-2; 11 nucleotides align to TRBD2. The CDR3 sequence is 17 residues long. Losses at the gene ends were 5 bases for V and 5 bases for J; bases not matched to a gene: 10. Germline V lookup: CDR1 MGHRA, CDR2 YSYEKL. The CDR3 reads CASSELSGGARTGELFF. The CDR3 DNA follows: TGCGCCAGCAGCGAACTTAGCGGGGGGGCCCGAACCGGGGAGCTGTTTTTT.

V gene TRBV20-1 combines with J gene TRBJ2-3; TRBD1 might be the D (7 bases). V was trimmed by 4 bases and J by 5 bases, leaving 13 bases between them. CDR3 length: 13 amino acids. Germline lookup yields CDR1 DFQATT and CDR2 SNEGSKA (reference sequence). The CDR3, as DNA: TGCAGTGCTACAGGGGGGCACTTAGATACGCAGTATTTT. It is translated as CSATGGHLDTQYF.